The 19 T cell receptor beta chains given below trace back to one sample, sequenced in a study of blood T cell repertoires in COVID-19. Sequencing used immunoSEQ multiplex PCR; TCRdb keeps in-frame clones, though not all of them. The repertoire includes about 170,000 clones, roughly 84% of them detected once, and around 13% sits in the top ten. Sequenced sample: peripheral blood. The receptors shown here come from a woman between 70 and 85 years old with COVID-19, enrolled during active disease.

The rearrangement joins TRBV5-1 to TRBJ1-2; TRBD1 might be the D (5 bases). The CDR3 contains 15 residues. The ends were cut back, 0 bases at V and 7 bases at J, with 16 bases in the middle. Germline loops: CDR1 SGHRS, CDR2 YFSETQ. The CDR3 here is CASSLGGRVDLGYTF. Here the CDR3 DNA reads TGCGCCAGCAGCTTGGGTGGCAGGGTGGACCTTGGCTACACCTTC.

This clone was seen once. The gene calls are TRBV12-3 or TRBV12-4 and TRBJ1-2; no clear D. Trimming removed 1 base at V and 7 bases at J, with 10 bases between. The CDR3 runs 13 residues. For the CDR3, the DNA is TGTGCCAGCAGTTTAGACTGGGCGGGTGGCTACACCTTC. Its protein product is CASSLDWAGGYTF.

CDR3 in amino acids: CASRELGGSNQPQHF. The DNA for the CDR3 is TGTGCCAGCAGAGAGCTTGGGGGCAGTAATCAGCCCCAGCATTTT. The chain carries TRBV6-1 and TRBJ1-5; TRBD1 is a possible D gene (6 bases). The V end lost 6 bases, the J end lost 4 bases, and 16 bases lay between the germline ends. This CDR3 comprises 15 residues. The germline gives CDR1 MNHNS, CDR2 SASEGT.

This clone appeared once. J is TRBJ2-1 and V is TRBV5-1; D may be TRBD1 (6 bases). This CDR3 has 16 residues. V was shortened by 4 bases and J by 10 bases, with 24 bases between the two germline ends. Germline-derived CDR1 and CDR2 are SGHRS and YFSETQ. CDR3 residues: CASSPNVRDTYTEQFF. For the CDR3, the DNA is TGCGCCAGCAGCCCCAACGTTAGGGACACCTACACAGAGCAGTTCTTC.

This clone turned up a few times. The chain couples TRBV30 to TRBJ1-1; 8 nucleotides line up with TRBD1. CDR3 length: 14 amino acids. Germline CDR1 is GTSNPN and CDR2 is SVGIG (reference sequence). The trim removed 4 bases at V and 2 bases at J, leaving 6 bases unmatched. This CDR3 is CAWTGGLGNTEAFF. The CDR3 nucleotides are TGTGCCTGGACAGGGGGCTTGGGAAACACTGAAGCTTTCTTT. Using reference TRBV30 and TRBJ1-1 for the parts outside the CDR3, the full variable domain is SQTIHQWPATLVQPVGSPLSLECTVEGTSNPNLYWYRQAAGRGLQLLFYSVGIGQISSEVPQNLSASRPQDRQFILSSKKLLLSDSGFYLCAWTGGLGNTEAFFGQGTRLTVV.

The chain is built from TRBV6-5 and TRBJ1-3; tentative D call: TRBD1 (6 bases). Trimming removed 6 bases from V and 2 bases from J, with 11 bases in between. The CDR3 consists of 14 residues. Germline-derived CDR1 and CDR2 are MNHEY and SVGAGI. The CDR3 DNA sequence: TGTGCCAGCAGGTGGGGGGGGCCTGGAAACACCATATATTTT. Translation: CASRWGGPGNTIYF.

In its sample, this clone was seen a few times. J is TRBJ2-2 and V is TRBV10-1; 11 nucleotides line up with TRBD2. J was trimmed by 0 bases and V by 6 bases; bases with no gene match: 3. The CDR3 totals 16 residues. Germline CDR1 and CDR2: WNHNN and SYGVQD (reference sequence). This CDR3 reads CASRRGLAANTGELFF. The CDR3 DNA is TGCGCCAGCAGAAGGGGACTAGCGGCGAACACCGGGGAGCTGTTTTTT.

The chain carries TRBV30 and TRBJ2-3, with no clear D. The CDR3 has 16 residues. Trimming stripped 0 bases from V and 3 bases from J, with 16 bases between. From germline, CDR1 is GTSNPN and CDR2 SVGIG (reference sequence). The CDR3 is CAWSVGLTYSTDTQYF. CDR3 in DNA: TGTGCCTGGAGTGTTGGGTTGACTTATAGTACAGATACGCAGTATTTT.

This chain connects TRBV6-2 or TRBV6-3 to TRBJ1-1, with D uncertain. CDR1 and CDR2 from the germline V gene are MNHEY and SVGEGT. With 0 bases removed from V and 4 bases from J, the gap between germline ends came to 12 bases. The CDR3 has 15 residues. The CDR3 loop reads CASSYSWRVSTEAFF. The CDR3 DNA is TGTGCCAGCAGTTACTCGTGGAGGGTTAGCACTGAAGCTTTCTTT.

The V and J genes are TRBV10-3 and TRBJ1-1; 7 nucleotides align to TRBD1. The CDR3 sequence is 14 residues long. V gave up 6 bases and J gave up 3 bases; unmatched junction bases: 7. Per germline, CDR1 ENHRY and CDR2 SYGVKD. The CDR3: CAISPRGADTEAFF. The CDR3 DNA sequence: TGTGCCATCAGCCCCAGGGGGGCGGACACTGAAGCTTTCTTT.

This chain links TRBV24-1 with TRBJ2-1, with 9 bases fitting TRBD1. V was pared by 5 bases and J by 7 bases, with 8 bases of the junction left unmatched. CDR1 and CDR2 from the germline V gene are KGHDR and SFDVKD. The CDR3 runs to 15 residues. DNA of the CDR3: TGTGCCACCAGTGGGGGACAGGGTTCTAGGAATGAGCAGTTCTTC. It translates to CATSGGQGSRNEQFF.

The CDR3 bases are TGTGCCATCAGGGGACAACTACCCTATGGCTACACCTTC. It is translated as CAIRGQLPYGYTF. J is TRBJ1-2 and V is TRBV10-3, with D possibly TRBD1 on 6 matching bases. Trimming took off 6 bases at V and 4 bases at J, with 12 bases between the two ends. In germline, CDR1 is ENHRY, CDR2 SYGVKD. CDR3 length equals 13 residues.

The V call is TRBV12-3 or TRBV12-4, the J call TRBJ1-1, with 8 bases fitting TRBD1. The CDR3 runs to 11 residues. Trimming took 7 bases from V and 10 from J; bases not matched to a gene: 5. CDR3 protein: CASTNGQGAFF. The CDR3, as DNA: TGTGCCAGCACTAACGGACAGGGAGCTTTCTTT.

V is TRBV19 and J is TRBJ2-7, with D unresolved. The CDR3 is 14 amino acids. V was clipped by 4 bases and J by 6 bases, with 16 bases between them. Germline V lookup: CDR1 LNHDA, CDR2 SQIVND (reference sequence). The DNA for the CDR3 is TGTGCCAGTAGTACCGACCCTTTTCCGGGCGAGCAGTACTTC. Translating it yields CASSTDPFPGEQYF.

The rearrangement links TRBV5-1 to TRBJ2-1; possible D gene TRBD2, 6 bases. The V gene's germline CDR1 is SGHRS and CDR2 YFSETQ. Trimming removed 4 bases from V and 7 bases from J, with 18 bases in between. The CDR3 loop spans 15 amino acids. The CDR3 reads CASSPGTDPRNEQFF. CDR3 DNA sequence: TGCGCCAGCAGCCCGGGGACTGACCCTAGGAATGAGCAGTTCTTC.

V gene TRBV10-3 combines with J gene TRBJ1-5, with D hard to call. V was trimmed by 4 bases and J by 3 bases, leaving 13 bases between them. The CDR3 covers 15 residues. The germline V gene has CDR1 ENHRY and CDR2 SYGVKD. The CDR3 loop is CAISVSTGANQPQHF. DNA for the CDR3: TGTGCCATCAGTGTATCCACCGGAGCCAATCAGCCCCAGCATTTT.

The count of this clone is one. The V call is TRBV16, the J call TRBJ1-2; maybe TRBD1 (5 bases). V was shortened by 0 bases and J by 5 bases, with 16 bases between the two germline ends. Germline CDR1 is KGHSY and CDR2 is FQNENV. The CDR3 is made up of 16 amino acids. This CDR3 is CASSQSVSRGRYGYTF. For the CDR3, the DNA is TGTGCCAGCAGCCAATCAGTGTCCCGGGGGAGGTATGGCTACACCTTC.

This chain uses TRBV12-2 with TRBJ2-1; TRBD2 is the table's D call, not checked against the DNA. TRBV12-2 is recorded as a pseudogene. The CDR3 sequence is 15 residues long. This CDR3 is CASRILAGAFHEQFF. CDR3 DNA sequence: TGTGCAAGTCGCATACTAGCGGGAGCTTTCCATGAGCAGTTCTTC.

The chain employs TRBV6-5 and TRBJ2-3; D unclear. V gave up 6 bases and J gave up 6 bases, with 4 bases separating them. The CDR3 consists of 10 residues. Germline V gives CDR1 MNHEY, CDR2 SVGAGI. CDR3 coding DNA: TGTGCCAGCAGCAGGGATACGCAGTATTTT. It encodes CASSRDTQYF.